This note documents a single TCR beta chain sequence. The sample originates from a study of cytomegalovirus exposure and HLA in healthy donors. Turning to the study itself: Genotyping showed roughly 83% of over 350 donors falling in the Caucasian-associated ancestry cluster.

The CDR3 extends over 14 amino acids. V shed 10 bases and J shed 0 bases, with 13 bases lying between them. Germline V CDR1 and CDR2: ENHRY, SYGVKD. The primer mix had 60 Vbeta and 13 Jbeta primers. Method: immunoSEQ multiplex PCR; TCRdb's copy keeps in-frame clones and lacks some. The top ten hold 2.5% to 3% of the sample, which has just under 150,000 clones, 75% to 90% seen once. This TCR was sampled from a woman in her twenties or thirties in good health and CMV-seronegative. This chain joins TRBV10-3 and TRBJ1-5, with D possibly being TRBD1 (5 bases). The specimen sequenced was PBMCs. DNA of the CDR3: TGTGCCACAAACCGGGGGGATAGCAATCAGCCCCAGCATTTT. Translating gives CATNRGDSNQPQHF.